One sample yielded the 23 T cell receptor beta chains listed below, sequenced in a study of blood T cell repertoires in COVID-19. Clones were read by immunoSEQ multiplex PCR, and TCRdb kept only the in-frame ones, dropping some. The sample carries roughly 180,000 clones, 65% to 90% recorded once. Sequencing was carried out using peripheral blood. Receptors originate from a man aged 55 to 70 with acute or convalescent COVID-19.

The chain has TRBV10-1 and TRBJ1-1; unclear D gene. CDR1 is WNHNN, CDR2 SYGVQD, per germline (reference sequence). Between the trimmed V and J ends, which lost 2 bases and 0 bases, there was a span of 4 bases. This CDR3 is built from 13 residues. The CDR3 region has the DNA TGCGCCAGCAGTGAGGGGCTGAACACTGAAGCTTTCTTT. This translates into CASSEGLNTEAFF.

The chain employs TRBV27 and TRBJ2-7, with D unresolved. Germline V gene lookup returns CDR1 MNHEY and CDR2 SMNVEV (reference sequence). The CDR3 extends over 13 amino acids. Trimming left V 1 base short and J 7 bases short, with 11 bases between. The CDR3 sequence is CASSLWAGAEQYF. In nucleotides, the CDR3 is TGTGCCAGCAGTTTATGGGCTGGCGCGGAGCAGTACTTC.

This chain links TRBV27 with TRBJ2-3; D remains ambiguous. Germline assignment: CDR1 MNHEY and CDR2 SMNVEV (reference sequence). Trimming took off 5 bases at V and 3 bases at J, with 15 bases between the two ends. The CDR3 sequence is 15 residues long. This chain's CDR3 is CASSGKVLGTDTQYF. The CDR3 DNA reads TGTGCCAGCAGTGGAAAGGTTCTAGGAACAGATACGCAGTATTTT.

The CDR3 sequence: CASSYSTGVNSPLHF. In DNA, the CDR3 is TGTGCCAGCAGTTACTCGACAGGGGTTAATTCACCCCTCCACTTT. The V gene is TRBV6-5, the J gene TRBJ1-6; TRBD1 matches 8 bases. Germline trimming cut 0 bases from V and 6 bases from J; bases unmatched to any gene: 1. The germline V gene encodes CDR1 MNHEY and CDR2 SVGAGI. The CDR3 is made up of 15 amino acids.

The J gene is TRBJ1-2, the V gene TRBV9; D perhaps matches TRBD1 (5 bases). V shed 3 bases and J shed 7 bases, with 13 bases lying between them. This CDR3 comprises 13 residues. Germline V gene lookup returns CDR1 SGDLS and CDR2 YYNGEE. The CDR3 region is CASSAGGGSGYTF. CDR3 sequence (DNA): TGTGCCAGCAGCGCCGGTGGGGGGTCTGGCTACACCTTC. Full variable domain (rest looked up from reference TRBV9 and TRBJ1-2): DSGVTQTPKHLITATGQRVTLRCSPRSGDLSVYWYQQSLDQGLQFLIQYYNGEERAKGNILERFSAQQFPDLHSELNLSSLELGDSALYFCASSAGGGSGYTFGSGTRLTVV.

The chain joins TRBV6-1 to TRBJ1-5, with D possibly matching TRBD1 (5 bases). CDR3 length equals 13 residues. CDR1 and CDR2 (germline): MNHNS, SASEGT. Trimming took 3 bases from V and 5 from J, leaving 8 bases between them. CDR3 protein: CASSEGQYQPQHF. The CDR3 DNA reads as TGTGCCAGCAGTGAGGGGCAGTATCAGCCCCAGCATTTT.

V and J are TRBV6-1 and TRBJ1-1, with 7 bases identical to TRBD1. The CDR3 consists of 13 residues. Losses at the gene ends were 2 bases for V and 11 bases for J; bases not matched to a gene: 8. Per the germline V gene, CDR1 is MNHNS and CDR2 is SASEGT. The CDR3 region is CASSERIDRVAFF. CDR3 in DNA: TGTGCCAGCAGTGAAAGAATCGACAGGGTGGCTTTCTTT.

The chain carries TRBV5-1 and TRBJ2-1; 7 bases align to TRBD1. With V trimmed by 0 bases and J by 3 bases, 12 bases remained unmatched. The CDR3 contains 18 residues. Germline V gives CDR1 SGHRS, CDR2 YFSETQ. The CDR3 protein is CASSLGQGPGPGYNEQFF. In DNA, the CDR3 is TGCGCCAGCAGCTTGGGACAGGGTCCGGGACCGGGCTACAATGAGCAGTTCTTC.

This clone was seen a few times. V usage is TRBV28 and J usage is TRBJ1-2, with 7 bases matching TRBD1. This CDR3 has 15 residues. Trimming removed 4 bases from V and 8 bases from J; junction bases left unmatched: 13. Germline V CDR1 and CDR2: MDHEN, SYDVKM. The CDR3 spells CASSSGGRTASGYTF. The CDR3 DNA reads TGTGCCAGCAGTTCAGGGGGGCGCACCGCTAGCGGCTACACCTTC.

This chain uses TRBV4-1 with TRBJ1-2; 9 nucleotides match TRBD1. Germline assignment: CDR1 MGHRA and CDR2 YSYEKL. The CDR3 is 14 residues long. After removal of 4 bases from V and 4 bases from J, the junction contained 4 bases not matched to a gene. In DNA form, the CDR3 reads TGCGCCAGCAGCCCCCCGGACAGGGGCTATGGCTACACCTTC. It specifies CASSPPDRGYGYTF.

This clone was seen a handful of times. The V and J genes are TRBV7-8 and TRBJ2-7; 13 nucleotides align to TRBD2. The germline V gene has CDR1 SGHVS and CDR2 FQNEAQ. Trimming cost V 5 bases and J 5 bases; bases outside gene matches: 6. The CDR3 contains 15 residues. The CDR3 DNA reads TGTGCCAGCAGCCCCAAGACTAGCGGGAGGAACGAGCAGTACTTC. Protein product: CASSPKTSGRNEQYF.

CDR3: CASSPPASTNTGELFF. The CDR3 nucleotides read TGCGCCAGCAGCCCTCCGGCGTCGACAAACACCGGGGAGCTGTTTTTT. The rearrangement links TRBV5-1 to TRBJ2-2; D is unclear. The V end was cut by 4 bases, the J end by 2 bases, with 15 bases between. Germline V lookup: CDR1 SGHRS, CDR2 YFSETQ. This CDR3 region has 16 residues. Full variable domain (rest looked up from reference TRBV5-1 and TRBJ2-2): KAGVTQTPRYLIKTRGQQVTLSCSPISGHRSVSWYQQTPGQGLQFLFEYFSETQRNKGNFPGRFSGRQFSNSRSEMNVSTLELGDSALYLCASSPPASTNTGELFFGEGSRLTVL.

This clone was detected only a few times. CDR3 sequence: CASSVQGLFHEQYF. As DNA, the CDR3 is TGTGCCAGCAGTGTACAGGGATTGTTCCACGAGCAGTACTTC. The chain uses TRBV2 and TRBJ2-7; D possibly corresponds to TRBD1 (6 bases). V shed 4 bases and J shed 5 bases, with 15 bases lying between them. In germline, CDR1 is SNHLY, CDR2 FYNNEI. The CDR3 spans 14 residues.

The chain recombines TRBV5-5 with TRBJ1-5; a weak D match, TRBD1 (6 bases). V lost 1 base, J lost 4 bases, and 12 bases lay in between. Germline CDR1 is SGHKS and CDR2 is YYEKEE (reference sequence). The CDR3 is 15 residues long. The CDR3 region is CASSLYQGQNQPQHF. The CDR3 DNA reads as TGTGCCAGCAGCTTGTACCAGGGGCAAAATCAGCCCCAGCATTTT.

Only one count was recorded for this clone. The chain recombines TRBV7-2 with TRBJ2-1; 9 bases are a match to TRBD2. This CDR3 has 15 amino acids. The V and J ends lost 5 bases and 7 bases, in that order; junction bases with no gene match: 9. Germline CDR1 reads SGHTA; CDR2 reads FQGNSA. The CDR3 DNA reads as TGTGCCAGCAGCCACGGGCTAGCGGGAAGGAATGAGCAGTTCTTC. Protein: CASSHGLAGRNEQFF. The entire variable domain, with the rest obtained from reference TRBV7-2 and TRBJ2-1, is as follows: GAGVSQSPSNKVTEKGKDVELRCDPISGHTALYWYRQSLGQGLEFLIYFQGNSAPDKSGLPSDRFSAERTGGSVSTLTIQRTQQEDSAVYLCASSHGLAGRNEQFFGPGTRLTVL.

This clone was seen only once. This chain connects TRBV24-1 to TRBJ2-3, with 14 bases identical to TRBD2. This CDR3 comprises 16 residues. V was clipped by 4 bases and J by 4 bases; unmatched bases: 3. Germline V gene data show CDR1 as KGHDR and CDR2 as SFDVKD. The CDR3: CATSETSGRASDTQYF. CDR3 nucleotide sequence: TGTGCCACCAGTGAGACTAGCGGGAGGGCCTCAGATACGCAGTATTTT.

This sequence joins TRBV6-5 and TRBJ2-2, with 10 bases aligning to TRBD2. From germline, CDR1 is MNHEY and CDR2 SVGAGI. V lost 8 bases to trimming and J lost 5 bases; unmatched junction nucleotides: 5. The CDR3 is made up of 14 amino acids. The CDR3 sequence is CASQREGWTGELFF. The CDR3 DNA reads TGTGCCAGCCAGCGGGAGGGTTGGACCGGGGAGCTGTTTTTT.

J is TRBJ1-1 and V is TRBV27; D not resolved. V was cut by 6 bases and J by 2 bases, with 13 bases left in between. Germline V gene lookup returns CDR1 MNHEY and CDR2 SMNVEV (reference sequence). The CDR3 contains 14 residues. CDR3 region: CASRVLEPNTEAFF. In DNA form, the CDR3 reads TGTGCCAGCAGGGTTCTCGAGCCCAACACTGAAGCTTTCTTT.

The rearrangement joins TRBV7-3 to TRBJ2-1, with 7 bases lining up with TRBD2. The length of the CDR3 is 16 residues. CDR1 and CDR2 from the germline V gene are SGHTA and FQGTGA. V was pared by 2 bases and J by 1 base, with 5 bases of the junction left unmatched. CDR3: CASSLAGALSYNEQFF. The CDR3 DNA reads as TGTGCCAGCAGCTTAGCGGGAGCGTTATCCTACAATGAGCAGTTCTTC.

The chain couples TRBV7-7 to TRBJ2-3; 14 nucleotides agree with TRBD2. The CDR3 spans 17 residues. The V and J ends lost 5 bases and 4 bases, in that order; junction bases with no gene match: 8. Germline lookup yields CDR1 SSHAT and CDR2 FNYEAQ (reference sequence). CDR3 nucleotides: TGTGCCAGCAGCCCCTACGGGACTAGCGGGAGCCCAGATACGCAGTATTTT. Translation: CASSPYGTSGSPDTQYF.

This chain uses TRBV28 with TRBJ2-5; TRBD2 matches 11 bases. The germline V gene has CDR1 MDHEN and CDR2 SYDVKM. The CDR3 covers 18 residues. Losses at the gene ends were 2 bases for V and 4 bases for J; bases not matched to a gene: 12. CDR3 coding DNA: TGTGCCAGCAGTTTAATCCGTAGGGCTAGCGGGAGGATAGAGACCCAGTACTTC. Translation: CASSLIRRASGRIETQYF.

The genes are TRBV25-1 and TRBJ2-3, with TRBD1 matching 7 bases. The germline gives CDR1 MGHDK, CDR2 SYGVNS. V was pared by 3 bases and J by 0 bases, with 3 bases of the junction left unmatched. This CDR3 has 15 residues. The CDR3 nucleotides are TGTGCCAGCAGTGAGCACAGGGGTAGCACAGATACGCAGTATTTT. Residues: CASSEHRGSTDTQYF.

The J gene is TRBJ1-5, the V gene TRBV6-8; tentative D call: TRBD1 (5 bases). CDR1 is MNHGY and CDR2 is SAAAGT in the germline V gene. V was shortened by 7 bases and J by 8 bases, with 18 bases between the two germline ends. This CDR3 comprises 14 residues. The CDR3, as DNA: TGTGCCAGCACCGCGGCAGGGCCCCCGGAGCCCCAGCATTTT. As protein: CASTAAGPPEPQHF.